The subject of this entry is one T cell receptor (beta chain). The sample is drawn from a study of shared clonotypes between healthy human individuals. Study background: The cohort had two women and a few men, ages 18 to 49.

V lost 8 bases, J lost 3 bases, and 10 bases stayed unmatched. The CDR3 totals 16 residues. Germline CDR1 MDHEN, CDR2 SYDVKM. The assay ran at deep level. The repertoire was sequenced with immunoSEQ multiplex PCR; TCRdb's copy has only in-frame clones and lacks some. Of some 530,000 clones listed, around 80% are singletons. The sample taken for sequencing was PBMCs. The chain links TRBV28 to TRBJ2-3; 11 bases align to TRBD2. The origin of this receptor is a woman aged 40 to 50 in good health. Some clones in this sample may be carry-over from other donors' samples. For the CDR3, the DNA is TGTGCCAGCGGGTTAGCGGGAGGGGACCTTACAGATACGCAGTATTTT. Translated, it gives CASGLAGGDLTDTQYF. The variable domain in full, with the rest retrieved from reference TRBV28 and TRBJ2-3, is DVKVTQSSRYLVKRTGEKVFLECVQDMDHENMFWYRQDPGLGLRLIYFSYDVKMKEKGDIPEGYSVSREKKERFSLILESASTNQTSMYLCASGLAGGDLTDTQYFGPGTRLTVL.